This entry concerns a single T cell receptor (beta chain). Antigen specificity is unknown. This sample stems from a study of graft-versus-host responses after intestinal transplantation. The CDR3 length is 17 residues. Deletions cut 2 bases from V and 0 bases from J, with 11 bases between. CDR1 and CDR2 (germline): SGHVS, FNYEAQ. Sequencing was performed with immunoSEQ multiplex PCR; in TCRdb, only in-frame clones are kept and a portion is missing. The sample records about 70,000 clones, around 90% being singletons. Study outcomes and limitations: Declining HvG levels early post-transplant were linked to peak circulating GvH clone levels.

This TCR was sampled from a human donor who was the organ donor for an intestinal transplant. The sequencing used unstimulated CD8+ T cells sorted from spleen or lymph node cells, collected before transplant. The rearrangement links TRBV7-6 to TRBJ2-6; weak D call: TRBD2 (6 bases). CDR3 bases: TGTGCCAGCAGCTTATCCCCCGGGGGCTCTGGGGCCAACGTCCTGACTTTC. Its translation: CASSLSPGGSGANVLTF.